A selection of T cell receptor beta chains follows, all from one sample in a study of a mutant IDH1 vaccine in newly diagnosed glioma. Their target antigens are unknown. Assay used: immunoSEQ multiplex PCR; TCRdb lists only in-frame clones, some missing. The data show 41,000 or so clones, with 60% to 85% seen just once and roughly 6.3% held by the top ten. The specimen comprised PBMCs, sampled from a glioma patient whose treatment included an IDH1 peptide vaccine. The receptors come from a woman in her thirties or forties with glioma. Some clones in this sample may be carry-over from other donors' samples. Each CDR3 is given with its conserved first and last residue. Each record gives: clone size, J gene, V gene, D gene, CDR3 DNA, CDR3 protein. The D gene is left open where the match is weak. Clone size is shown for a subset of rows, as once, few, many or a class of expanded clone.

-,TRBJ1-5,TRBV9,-,TGTGCCAGCAGCCAGGAGAAGGGGGGTCAGCCCCAGCATTTT,CASSQEKGGQPQHF
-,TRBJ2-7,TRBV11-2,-,TGTGCCAGCAGCTTGGAATCGGTCAGAAACTCCTACGAGCAGTACTTC,CASSLESVRNSYEQYF
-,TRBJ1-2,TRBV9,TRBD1,TGTGCCAGCAGCGCCGCGACAGGGAACTATGGCTACACCTTC,CASSAATGNYGYTF
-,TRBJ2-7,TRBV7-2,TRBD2,TGTGCCAGCACCCAAGCCGGGACTAGCTCCTACGAGCAGTACTTC,CASTQAGTSSYEQYF
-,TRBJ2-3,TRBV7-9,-,TGTGCCAGCAGCTTATCAGGGCCCAACACGCAGTATTTT,CASSLSGPNTQYF
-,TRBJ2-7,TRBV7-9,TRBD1,TGTGCCAGCAGCACGACAGGGGTCGAGCAGTACTTC,CASSTTGVEQYF
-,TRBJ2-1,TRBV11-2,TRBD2,TGTGCCAGCAGCTTAGGTATAGCGGGGAGGTACAATGAGCAGTTCTTC,CASSLGIAGRYNEQFF
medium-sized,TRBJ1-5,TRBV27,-,TGTGCCAGCAGTTTATCCAACCTCCACCCCCAGCATTTT,CASSLSNLHPQHF
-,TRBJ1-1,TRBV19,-,TGTGCCAGTAGTTCGTGGGACACTGAAGCTTTCTTT,CASSSWDTEAFF
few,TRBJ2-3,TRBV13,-,TGTGCCAGCAGCTTAGTCGCGGAAGAGGGCACAGATACGCAGTATTTT,CASSLVAEEGTDTQYF
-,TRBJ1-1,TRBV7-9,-,TGTGCCAGCAGCCCCTACGGGGCAGGGGACACTGAAGCTTTCTTT,CASSPYGAGDTEAFF
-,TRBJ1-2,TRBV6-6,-,TGTGCCAGCAGTTACTCGAATCCAGTGGATGGCTACACCTTC,CASSYSNPVDGYTF
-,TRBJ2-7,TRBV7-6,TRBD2,TGTGCCAGCAGCCCCATTCTAGCGGGCGCCTACGAGCAGTACTTC,CASSPILAGAYEQYF
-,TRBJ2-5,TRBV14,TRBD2,TGTGCCAGCAGCCGAGAGCCTGTCGCGGGAGGGCAAGAGACCCAGTACTTC,CASSREPVAGGQETQYF
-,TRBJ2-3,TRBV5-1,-,TGCGCCAGCAGCGCCGGGACGGTCACAGATACGCAGTATTTT,CASSAGTVTDTQYF
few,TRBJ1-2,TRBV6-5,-,TGTGCCAGCAGTCTGGGGACGATCTATGGCTACACCTTC,CASSLGTIYGYTF
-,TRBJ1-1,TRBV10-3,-,TGTGCCATCAGTGAGTCGCGGCGGTTGAACACTGAAGCTTTCTTT,CAISESRRLNTEAFF
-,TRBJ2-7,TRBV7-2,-,TGTGCCAGCAGCCTAGACTACGAGCAGTACTTC,CASSLDYEQYF
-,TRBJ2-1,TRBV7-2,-,TGTGCCAGCAGCCCCCTAGGGTACAATGAGCAGTTCTTC,CASSPLGYNEQFF
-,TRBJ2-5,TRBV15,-,TGTGCCACCAGCAGAGTGGCCCAAGAGACCCAGTACTTC,CATSRVAQETQYF
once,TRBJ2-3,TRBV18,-,TGTGCCAGCTCACCTAGCACAGATACGCAGTATTTT,CASSPSTDTQYF
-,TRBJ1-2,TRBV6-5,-,TGTGCCAGCAGCCCGGGCGGGGCTGCCTACACCTTC,CASSPGGAAYTF
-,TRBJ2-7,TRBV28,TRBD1,TGTGCCAGCAGTTATCGTCTGGGGGACAGGGGCACCTACGAGCAGTACTTC,CASSYRLGDRGTYEQYF
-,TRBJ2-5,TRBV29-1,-,TGCAGCGGCAGATTTCAAGAGACCCAGTACTTC,CSGRFQETQYF
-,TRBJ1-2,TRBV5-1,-,TGCGCCAGCAGCCCGGACGTCTATGGCTACACCTTC,CASSPDVYGYTF
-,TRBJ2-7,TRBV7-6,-,TGTGCCAGCAGCTTAGGGGACGGAATGACCTACGAGCAGTACTTC,CASSLGDGMTYEQYF
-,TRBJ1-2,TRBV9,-,TGTGCCAGCAGCGTAGAGGTAGGACTAGCTAACTATGGCTACACCTTC,CASSVEVGLANYGYTF
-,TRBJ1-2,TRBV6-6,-,TGTGCCGCGAGCCGGGGGGGCGGCTACACCTTC,CAASRGGGYTF
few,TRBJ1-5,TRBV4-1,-,TGCGCCAGCAGCCCCCTAGGGACGGATAGCAATCAGCCCCAGCATTTT,CASSPLGTDSNQPQHF
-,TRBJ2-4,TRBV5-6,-,TGTGCCAGCAGTTCGACGGGACTCAACATTCAGTACTTC,CASSSTGLNIQYF
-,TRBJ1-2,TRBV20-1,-,TGCGCAAGGACGGAATCATATGGCTACACCTTC,CARTESYGYTF
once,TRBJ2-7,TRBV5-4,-,TGTGCCAGCAGCTTGGCAGGGACCTACGAGCAGTACTTC,CASSLAGTYEQYF
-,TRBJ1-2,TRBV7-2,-,TGTGCCAGCAGCTTAGTGATCTCTGGGGGCAGGGCTAACTATGGCTACACCTTC,CASSLVISGGRANYGYTF
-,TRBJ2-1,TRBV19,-,TGTGCCAGTAGTATAGATCGCCGAAATGAGCAGTTCTTC,CASSIDRRNEQFF
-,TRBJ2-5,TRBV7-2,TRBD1,TGTGCCAGCAGCTTCCGGGACAGGGTGGGAGAGACCCAGTACTTC,CASSFRDRVGETQYF
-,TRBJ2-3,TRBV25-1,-,TGTGCCAGCAGTGAAGGGAGGGGGACCGATACGCAGTATTTT,CASSEGRGTDTQYF
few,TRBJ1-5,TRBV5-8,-,TGTGCCAGCAGCGTATCAACGCCCCAGCATTTT,CASSVSTPQHF
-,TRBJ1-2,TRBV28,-,TGTGCCAGCAGTTCGACCGGAGTTGGTGGCTACACCTTC,CASSSTGVGGYTF
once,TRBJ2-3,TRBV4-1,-,TGCGCCAGCAGCCCGGGGGGCCCAGATACGCAGTATTTT,CASSPGGPDTQYF
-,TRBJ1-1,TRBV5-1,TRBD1,TGCGCCAGCAGCTCCCCGACAGGGGGCTTAAACACTGAAGCTTTCTTT,CASSSPTGGLNTEAFF
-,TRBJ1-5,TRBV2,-,TGTGCCAGCAGGGACCAGTCACAGCCCCAGCATTTT,CASRDQSQPQHF
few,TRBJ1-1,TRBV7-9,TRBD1,TGTGCCAGCAGCTCAACGACAGGGGAAGGCACTGAAGCTTTCTTT,CASSSTTGEGTEAFF
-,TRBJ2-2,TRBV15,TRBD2,TGTGCCACCAGCGGGGGACTAGCGGGACTGTACCTCACCGGGGAGCTGTTTTTT,CATSGGLAGLYLTGELFF
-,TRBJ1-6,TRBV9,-,TGTGCCAGCAGCGTAGCTACCGGGACACGGGGTCTTCCTTCACCCCTCCACTTT,CASSVATGTRGLPSPLHF
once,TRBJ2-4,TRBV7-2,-,TGTGCCAGCAGCCCCGACCGCTCGTGGGAGGACATTCAGTACTTC,CASSPDRSWEDIQYF
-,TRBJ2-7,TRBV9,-,TGTGCCAGCAGCGAGAGCGGGACAGCCTACGAGCAGTACTTC,CASSESGTAYEQYF
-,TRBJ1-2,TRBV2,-,TGTGCCAGCGGTGGCAGCGACCTTAACTATGGCTACACCTTC,CASGGSDLNYGYTF
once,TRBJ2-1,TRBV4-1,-,TGCGCCAGCAGCCAATCTGGGAGCAGGGTCTTC,CASSQSGSRVF
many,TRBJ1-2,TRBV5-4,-,TGTGCCAGCAGTTCGAATAGGCAGGCTATCTATGGCTACACCTTC,CASSSNRQAIYGYTF
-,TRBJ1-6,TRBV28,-,TGTGCCAGCAGTTTAGGGGACCGGCCACCCCTCCACTTT,CASSLGDRPPLHF
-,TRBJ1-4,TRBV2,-,TGTGCCAGCAACAAGGAGGGGGGAGAAAAACTGTTTTTT,CASNKEGGEKLFF